This passage covers 32 T cell receptor beta chains from one sample sequenced in a study of Tregs in tolerant kidney transplant recipients. Clones were sequenced by immunoSEQ multiplex PCR, and TCRdb holds only the in-frame ones, with some missing. The table has approximately 67,000 clones, 80% to 95% seen once. This sample comprised CD8+ T cells from blood, obtained before the transplant. All receptors derive from a human donor who received a combined kidney and bone marrow transplant.

This rearrangement joins TRBV2 to TRBJ1-1; D uncertain. V was cut by 5 bases and J by 1 base, with 11 bases left in between. Germline lookup yields CDR1 SNHLY and CDR2 FYNNEI. The CDR3 runs to 14 residues. The CDR3 protein is CASSSQEWNTEAFF. CDR3 bases: TGTGCCAGCAGTTCGCAAGAGTGGAACACTGAAGCTTTCTTT.

The chain has TRBV9 and TRBJ2-2; weak D call: TRBD1 (5 bases). This CDR3 is 16 amino acids long. Germline CDR1 reads SGDLS; CDR2 reads YYNGEE. With 3 bases removed from V and 2 bases from J, the gap between germline ends came to 14 bases. In DNA, the CDR3 is TGTGCCAGCAGCGCACCCCAGGGTAGAAACACCGGGGAGCTGTTTTTT. Translation: CASSAPQGRNTGELFF.

The chain combines TRBV19 with TRBJ2-2, with a weak D call TRBD2 (7 bases). The CDR3 consists of 18 residues. V was trimmed by 4 bases and J by 1 base, leaving 19 bases between them. The germline V gene encodes CDR1 LNHDA and CDR2 SQIVND (reference sequence). DNA for the CDR3: TGTGCCAGTAGTACCTACCCCAGAGGGGGGGGGAACACCGGGGAGCTGTTTTTT. Protein: CASSTYPRGGGNTGELFF.

The chain joins TRBV4-1 to TRBJ1-2; D is uncertain. From germline, CDR1 is MGHRA and CDR2 YSYEKL. There are 15 residues in the CDR3. Trimming left V 1 base short and J 0 bases short, with 9 bases between. The CDR3 coding sequence is TGCGCCAGCAGCCAAGGGCCAGAAGCTAACTATGGCTACACCTTC. As protein: CASSQGPEANYGYTF.

The chain is built from TRBV19 and TRBJ1-5; TRBD1 might be the D (6 bases). The CDR3 extends over 13 amino acids. V dropped 5 bases and J dropped 5 bases, with 10 bases sitting between them. Germline assignment: CDR1 LNHDA and CDR2 SQIVND (reference sequence). The DNA of the CDR3 is TGTGCCAGTAGTGGTGACAGGTATCAGCCCCAGCATTTT. Its protein is CASSGDRYQPQHF.

This clone has a single count. The CDR3 here is CSVEAPDRAYGYTF. In nucleotides, the CDR3 is TGCAGCGTTGAAGCCCCCGACAGAGCCTATGGCTACACCTTC. The chain links TRBV29-1 to TRBJ1-2, with D perhaps matching TRBD1 (5 bases). Germline-derived CDR1 and CDR2 are SQVTM and ANQGSEA. V shed 1 base and J shed 4 bases, with 13 bases lying between them. CDR3 length equals 14 residues.

The CDR3 reads CASTVGGSSYEQYF. Written as DNA, the CDR3 is TGTGCCAGCACCGTCGGGGGGAGCTCCTACGAGCAGTACTTC. J is TRBJ2-7 and V is TRBV27, with 7 bases matching TRBD2. V lost 7 bases, J lost 0 bases, and 6 bases stayed unmatched. The CDR3 sequence is 14 residues long. Germline values: CDR1 MNHEY, CDR2 SMNVEV (reference sequence).

The rearrangement uses TRBV2 and TRBJ2-3, with 8 bases identical to TRBD2. The V gene end was trimmed by 5 bases and the J gene end by 2 bases; junction bases not matched to a gene: 12. The CDR3 is 17 residues long. CDR1 and CDR2 from the germline V gene are SNHLY and FYNNEI. This chain's CDR3 is CASSHPLAGSLTDTQYF. The CDR3 nucleotides are TGTGCCAGCAGTCACCCTTTAGCGGGGAGCCTCACAGATACGCAGTATTTT.

The chain recombines TRBV18 with TRBJ2-7; the match to TRBD1 covers 7 bases. Trimming at V came to 2 bases and at J to 2 bases, leaving 18 bases not matched to a gene. Germline assignment: CDR1 KGHSH and CDR2 LQKENI. The CDR3 runs to 19 residues. The CDR3 DNA is TGTGCCAGCTCACCAGGTACACAGGGGTTATACAGTTCGACCTACGAGCAGTACTTC. It encodes CASSPGTQGLYSSTYEQYF.

This CDR3 reads CASSVAWTGHSGNTIYF. DNA of the CDR3: TGTGCCAGCAGCGTAGCCTGGACAGGGCACTCTGGAAACACCATATATTTT. The genes are TRBV9 and TRBJ1-3; the match to TRBD1 covers 8 bases. The germline V gene encodes CDR1 SGDLS and CDR2 YYNGEE. V was pared by 0 bases and J by 0 bases, with 5 bases of the junction left unmatched. The CDR3 runs to 17 residues.

The chain combines TRBV28 with TRBJ1-1; 8 bases line up with TRBD1. V trimming: 5 bases; J trimming: 6 bases; junction bases outside the gene matches: 20. Germline CDR1 and CDR2: MDHEN and SYDVKM. The CDR3 runs to 18 residues. CDR3 sequence reads: CASSPRRQGALLGAEAFF. DNA for the CDR3: TGTGCCAGCAGTCCCCGACGGCAGGGGGCCCTTCTTGGCGCTGAAGCTTTCTTT.

The chain has TRBV27 and TRBJ2-7, with 10 bases aligning to TRBD2. This CDR3 is built from 13 residues. Trimming took 7 bases from V and 7 from J; bases not matched to a gene: 7. Germline-derived CDR1 and CDR2 are MNHEY and SMNVEV (reference sequence). DNA for the CDR3: TGTGCCAGCAAAGCGGGAGGGCCGGGGGAGCAGTACTTC. It translates to CASKAGGPGEQYF.

This clone was seen a few times. The chain employs TRBV27 and TRBJ2-1; 14 positions match TRBD2. V shed 2 bases and J 7 bases; nucleotides not matched to a gene: 4. The CDR3 has 16 amino acids. Germline CDR1 reads MNHEY; CDR2 reads SMNVEV (reference sequence). The CDR3, as DNA: TGTGCCAGCAGTTTACGGACTAGCGGGGGGAAGAATGAGCAGTTCTTC. Its translation: CASSLRTSGGKNEQFF.

The count of this clone is one. The rearrangement uses TRBV4-1 and TRBJ2-5; TRBD2 agrees at 13 bases. Germline lookup yields CDR1 MGHRA and CDR2 YSYEKL. The CDR3 length is 20 residues. J gave up 1 base and V 0 bases, and 11 bases lay outside the gene matches. The CDR3 DNA reads as TGCGCCAGCAGCCAAGAAGGTTCACTAGCGGGAGGGAGGCTCCAAGAGACCCAGTACTTC. Protein product: CASSQEGSLAGGRLQETQYF.

The J gene is TRBJ2-3, the V gene TRBV28, with a tentative D call TRBD1 (6 bases). Germline values: CDR1 MDHEN, CDR2 SYDVKM. Trimming shortened V by 5 bases and J by 2 bases, and 11 bases separated the two germline ends. This CDR3 region has 14 residues. The CDR3 DNA follows: TGTGCCAGCAGTCCAAACAGGGCCACAGATACGCAGTATTTT. It specifies CASSPNRATDTQYF.

This chain connects TRBV7-9 to TRBJ1-6; TRBD1 might be the D (5 bases). The CDR3 is made up of 18 amino acids. The V end was cut by 2 bases, the J end by 0 bases, with 14 bases between. The germline V gene has CDR1 SEHNR and CDR2 FQNEAQ (reference sequence). In DNA form, the CDR3 reads TGTGCCAGCAGCTTATCAGTCAGGACAAGCTCCTATAATTCACCCCTCCACTTT. The encoded protein is CASSLSVRTSSYNSPLHF.

The chain employs TRBV5-6 and TRBJ2-5; 7 bases are a match to TRBD2. This CDR3 is built from 11 residues. The ends lost 5 bases at V and 5 bases at J; junction bases unmatched: 0. Looked up from germline, CDR1 is SGHDT and CDR2 is YYEEEE. The DNA of the CDR3 is TGTGCCAGCAGGCGGGGGGAGACCCAGTACTTC. As protein: CASRRGETQYF.

The chain has TRBV5-1 and TRBJ2-3; 7 bases align to TRBD1. This CDR3 has 15 amino acids. Trimming removed 1 base from V and 3 bases from J; junction bases left unmatched: 5. Germline values: CDR1 SGHRS, CDR2 YFSETQ. CDR3 nucleotide sequence: TGCGCCAGCAGCTTGCGGGACAGAGTGACAGATACGCAGTATTTT. Translation: CASSLRDRVTDTQYF.

J is TRBJ2-3 and V is TRBV7-3; 11 bases are shared with TRBD2. The CDR3 is 16 residues long. V lost 5 bases, J lost 2 bases, and 6 bases stayed unmatched. Germline V gives CDR1 SGHTA, CDR2 FQGTGA. CDR3 loop: CASSPGTSGLTDTQYF. In nucleotides, the CDR3 is TGTGCCAGCAGCCCCGGGACTAGCGGCCTCACAGATACGCAGTATTTT.

This clone was counted a single time. The V and J genes are TRBV5-6 and TRBJ2-7, with D tentatively TRBD2 (7 bases). The CDR3 is 16 residues long. CDR1 and CDR2 (germline): SGHDT, YYEEEE. The ends were cut back, 4 bases at V and 0 bases at J, with 17 bases in the middle. The CDR3 is CASSRGASGTSYEQYF. The CDR3 DNA reads as TGTGCCAGCAGCCGGGGGGCTAGCGGTACCTCCTACGAGCAGTACTTC. The entire variable domain, with the rest obtained from reference TRBV5-6 and TRBJ2-7, is as follows: DAGVTQSPTHLIKTRGQQVTLRCSPKSGHDTVSWYQQALGQGPQFIFQYYEEEERQRGNFPDRFSGHQFPNYSSELNVNALLLGDSALYLCASSRGASGTSYEQYFGPGTRLTVT.

CDR3 sequence (DNA): TGTGCCAGTAGCCCACACATGACACCCTTCCAGCATTTT. Translation gives CASSPHMTPFQHF. The rearrangement uses TRBV19 and TRBJ1-5; no definite D call. The CDR3 runs 13 residues. Germline V gene lookup returns CDR1 LNHDA and CDR2 SQIVND (reference sequence). V lost 6 bases and J lost 12, with 18 bases in between.

This chain connects TRBV6-5 to TRBJ2-5; TRBD2 agrees at 10 bases. The CDR3 runs 15 residues. Germline-derived CDR1 and CDR2 are MNHEY and SVGAGI. V was clipped by 3 bases and J by 1 base; unmatched bases: 2. The CDR3 nucleotides read TGTGCCAGCAGTTATACTAGCGGGACCCAAGAGACCCAGTACTTC. Translating gives CASSYTSGTQETQYF.

This chain connects TRBV4-1 to TRBJ2-7, with D perhaps matching TRBD1 (6 bases). The V and J ends lost 5 bases and 2 bases respectively, with 13 bases between them. CDR3 size: 14 residues. Germline loops: CDR1 MGHRA, CDR2 YSYEKL. CDR3 sequence reads: CASSNRAATYEQYF. CDR3 coding DNA: TGCGCCAGCAGCAACAGGGCCGCTACCTACGAGCAGTACTTC.

The rearrangement uses TRBV4-1 and TRBJ1-3; weak D call: TRBD1 (6 bases). V lost 0 bases and J 3 bases, leaving 12 bases between the germline ends. Looked up from germline, CDR1 is MGHRA and CDR2 is YSYEKL. CDR3 length: 16 residues. CDR3 protein: CASSQDPGEGGNTIYF. The DNA of the CDR3 is TGCGCCAGCAGCCAAGATCCAGGGGAGGGTGGAAACACCATATATTTT.

The chain couples TRBV5-6 to TRBJ1-4, with TRBD1 matching over 8 bases. Germline lookup yields CDR1 SGHDT and CDR2 YYEEEE. V trimming: 2 bases; J trimming: 8 bases; junction bases outside the gene matches: 5. The CDR3 consists of 14 residues. CDR3 protein: CASSFGQGREKLFF. CDR3 DNA sequence: TGTGCCAGCAGCTTTGGACAGGGCAGGGAAAAACTGTTTTTT.

The chain carries TRBV7-2 and TRBJ2-7; TRBD2 aligns across 7 bases. V trimming: 5 bases; J trimming: 7 bases; junction bases outside the gene matches: 11. The CDR3 consists of 14 residues. Germline CDR1 and CDR2: SGHTA and FQGNSA. The CDR3 region has the DNA TGTGCCAGCAGCCCTCAATGGGGGGGGAGTGAGCAGTACTTC. It encodes CASSPQWGGSEQYF. The variable domain in full, with the rest retrieved from reference TRBV7-2 and TRBJ2-7, is GAGVSQSPSNKVTEKGKDVELRCDPISGHTALYWYRQSLGQGLEFLIYFQGNSAPDKSGLPSDRFSAERTGGSVSTLTIQRTQQEDSAVYLCASSPQWGGSEQYFGPGTRLTVT.

The chain has TRBV7-3 and TRBJ2-3; TRBD2 aligns across 7 bases. Looked up from germline, CDR1 is SGHTA and CDR2 is FQGTGA. The CDR3 covers 17 residues. V shed 2 bases, J shed 2 bases, and the junction held 10 bases outside the gene matches. The CDR3 DNA follows: TGTGCCAGCAGCTTAGTGGGAGGGGTCTTCAACACAGATACGCAGTATTTT. Its translation is CASSLVGGVFNTDTQYF.

This clone was seen more than once but under ten times. This rearrangement joins TRBV4-2 to TRBJ1-1; D is perhaps TRBD1 (5 bases). Per germline, CDR1 LGHNA and CDR2 YNFKEQ. Trimming removed 1 base at V and 7 bases at J, with 7 bases between. There are 12 residues in the CDR3. CDR3 in amino acids: CASSQGGGEAFF. The CDR3 DNA is TGTGCCAGCAGCCAAGGGGGGGGTGAAGCTTTCTTT.

V gene TRBV28 combines with J gene TRBJ1-4; a possible D gene is TRBD1 (6 bases). Trimming shortened V by 2 bases and J by 6 bases, and 13 bases separated the two germline ends. CDR3 length equals 15 residues. Germline V gene data show CDR1 as MDHEN and CDR2 as SYDVKM. For the CDR3, the DNA is TGTGCCAGCAGTTTAGTGACAGGACCTGATGAAAAACTGTTTTTT. Translating it yields CASSLVTGPDEKLFF.

The V and J genes are TRBV4-2 and TRBJ2-5, with 12 bases matching TRBD2. The CDR3 runs to 15 residues. CDR1 is LGHNA and CDR2 is YNFKEQ in the germline V gene. V lost 4 bases to trimming and J lost 5 bases; unmatched junction nucleotides: 5. DNA for the CDR3: TGTGCCAGCAGCCCAACTAGCGGGAGGCTGGAGACCCAGTACTTC. Translation: CASSPTSGRLETQYF.

About this clone: Other DNA sequences in this specimen translate into the identical CDR3. V gene TRBV6-5 combines with J gene TRBJ1-1; a possible D gene is TRBD1 (6 bases). The CDR3 is 12 residues long. V lost 9 bases and J lost 1, with 9 bases in between. The germline V gene encodes CDR1 MNHEY and CDR2 SVGAGI. CDR3 amino acids: CASSTGNTEAFF. The CDR3 DNA reads as TGTGCCAGTTCGACAGGGAACACTGAAGCTTTCTTT.

The gene calls are TRBV4-3 and TRBJ2-2, with D perhaps TRBD2 (5 bases). This CDR3 is built from 15 residues. V was shortened by 0 bases and J by 4 bases, with 9 bases between the two germline ends. Germline V gene lookup returns CDR1 LGHNA and CDR2 YSLEER. CDR3 sequence: CASSQDSSRTGELFF. CDR3 sequence (DNA): TGCGCCAGCAGCCAAGATTCTAGCCGCACCGGGGAGCTGTTTTTT.